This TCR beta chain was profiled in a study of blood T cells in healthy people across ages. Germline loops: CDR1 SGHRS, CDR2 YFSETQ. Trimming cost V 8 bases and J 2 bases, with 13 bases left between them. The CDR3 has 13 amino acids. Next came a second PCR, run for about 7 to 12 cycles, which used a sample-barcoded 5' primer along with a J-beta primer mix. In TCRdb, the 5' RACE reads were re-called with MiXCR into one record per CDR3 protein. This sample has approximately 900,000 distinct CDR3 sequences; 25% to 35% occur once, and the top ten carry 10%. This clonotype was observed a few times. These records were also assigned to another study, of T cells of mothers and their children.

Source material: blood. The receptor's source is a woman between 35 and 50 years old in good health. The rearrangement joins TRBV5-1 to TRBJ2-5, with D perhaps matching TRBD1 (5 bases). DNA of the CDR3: TGCGCCAGTACGTTCGACAGTCAAGAGACCCAGTACTTC. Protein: CASTFDSQETQYF.